Detailed here is one T cell receptor (beta chain). Its matching antigen is unknown. Clones were sequenced by immunoSEQ multiplex PCR, and TCRdb holds only the in-frame ones, with some missing. This sample carries more than 95,000 clones, roughly 94% of them seen once, and the ten largest clones take roughly 1.7%. The data were taken from a study of siplizumab effects on memory and regulatory T cells. Study-wide results and caveats: Neither a naive nor a memory phenotype was assignable to roughly 75-96% of proliferating CD4+ or CD8+ clones. Naive T cell populations appeared to exhibit greater diversity than memory cells and appeared to be major alloresponse contributors.

The CDR3 has 16 amino acids. Germline lookup yields CDR1 SGHVS and CDR2 FQNEAQ. V trimming: 4 bases; J trimming: 0 bases; junction bases outside the gene matches: 3. The sequence came from a human donor in good health. The sample consisted of non-Treg CD4+ T cells sorted from blood. The chain employs TRBV7-8 and TRBJ2-4; 10 bases align to TRBD1. CDR3 nucleotides: TGTGCCAGCAGCTCTTGGACAGGGGGAGCCAAAAACATTCAGTACTTC. Translation gives CASSSWTGGAKNIQYF.